This T cell receptor beta chain comes out of a study of OX40 agonist ivuxolimab in advanced cancers. Findings and limits, study-wide: Expanded clones belonging to CD8+ T cells outnumbered, on average, those of CD4+.

Comment on this clone: The antigen remains unidentified.

Here immunoSEQ multiplex PCR was the method, and the copy in TCRdb shows in-frame clones only, minus some. The repertoire holds 11,000 to 15,000 clones, with approximately 87% as singletons. The specimen comprised CD4+ or CD8+ T cells sorted from blood, sampled in a trial of the OX40 agonist ivuxolimab. The receptor comes from an adult with an advanced solid tumor such as melanoma, head and neck, liver or kidney cancer.

CDR3 DNA: TGTGCCAGCAGTTCGTGGACCTCTGGAAACACCATATATTTT. Its translation is CASSSWTSGNTIYF. The J gene is TRBJ1-3, the V gene TRBV25-1; no clear D gene. The V gene lost 5 bases and the J gene lost 0 bases, with 8 bases spanning the gap. From germline, CDR1 is MGHDK and CDR2 SYGVNS. The CDR3 totals 14 residues.